The 15 T cell receptor beta chains below were found in one sample sequenced in a study of human T cells and chemical hapten exposure (dated by TCRdb to the early 2020s). In light of the paper, this sample's time point label describes: pre-sensitization, week 0. The treatment or condition tag for this specimen amounts to: therapeutic diphenylcyclopropenone sensitization with weekly scalp DPC. To prepare the library, RACE was applied. Instrument on record: NextSeq 500. TCRdb itself trimmed the public reads at Q25 with fastp, ran MiXCR and retained productive beta chains. Entries are consolidated by CDR3 protein sequence, retaining the most common genes and DNA. The table for this sample lists approximately 52,000 distinct CDR3 sequences; over 8% of them were counted only once. The ten largest clones represent 13% to 15% of the sample. This material consisted of whole blood, taken in connection with sensitization to the hapten diphenylcyclopropenone (DPC). These receptors all come from a woman aged 40 to 50 with alopecia areata. Some clones in this sample may be carry-over from other donors' samples.

The chain uses TRBV7-6 and TRBJ2-7; 8 nucleotides agree with TRBD2. Germline V lookup: CDR1 SGHVS, CDR2 FNYEAQ. The V gene end was trimmed by 3 bases and the J gene end by 1 base; junction bases not matched to a gene: 14. This CDR3 spans 18 amino acids. The CDR3 here is CASSLGINSGATSYEQYF. CDR3 DNA: TGTGCCAGCAGCTTGGGGATAAATAGCGGGGCCACTTCCTACGAGCAGTACTTC.

The chain has TRBV27 and TRBJ2-7; D is tentatively TRBD1 or TRBD2 (5 bases each). Trimming removed 4 bases at V and 3 bases at J, with 10 bases between. Germline V gene sequence: CDR1 MNHEY, CDR2 SMNVEV (reference sequence). The CDR3 has 13 residues. CDR3 nucleotide sequence: TGTGCCAGCAGTTGGGGGAGTGACTACGAGCAGTACTTC. Translation: CASSWGSDYEQYF.

This clonotype came up many times. The chain carries TRBV4-1 and TRBJ2-1; D is ambiguous. CDR1 and CDR2 from the germline V gene are MGHRA and YSYEKL. V was cut by 5 bases and J by 2 bases, with 16 bases left in between. The CDR3 consists of 16 residues. In nucleotides, the CDR3 is TGCGCCAGCAGCTACCTTCAAGGTAGGACCTACAATGAGCAGTTCTTC. Residues: CASSYLQGRTYNEQFF.

The table lists this clonotype with many counts. V usage is TRBV28 and J usage is TRBJ2-6; no clear D gene. The CDR3 runs 13 residues. The germline V gene has CDR1 MDHEN and CDR2 SYDVKM. V lost 8 bases and J lost 4, with 9 bases in between. CDR3 coding DNA: TGTGCCAGCTCACGTTTCGGGGCCAACGTCCTGACTTTC. It yields the protein CASSRFGANVLTF.

This clonotype has a count of ten or more. V is TRBV5-5 and J is TRBJ2-4; 7 nucleotides match TRBD2. The germline gives CDR1 SGHKS, CDR2 YYEKEE (reference sequence). The V gene end was trimmed by 5 bases and the J gene end by 8 bases; junction bases not matched to a gene: 10. This CDR3 has 14 residues. The DNA for the CDR3 is TGTGCCAGCAGTTCTGGGAGGGCCTTGGACATTCAGTACTTC. Protein sequence: CASSSGRALDIQYF.

This clonotype was recorded a few times. This sequence joins TRBV14 and TRBJ2-5, with a possible D match to TRBD2 (5 bases). CDR1 and CDR2 (germline): SGHDN, FVKESK. V lost 4 bases and J lost 8, with 17 bases in between. CDR3 length equals 14 residues. The CDR3: CASSPRSGKRTQYF. CDR3 bases: TGTGCCAGCAGCCCCAGGAGCGGCAAGAGAACCCAGTACTTC.

The chain links TRBV7-3 to TRBJ2-2, with TRBD1 matching over 10 bases. CDR3 size: 17 residues. J gave up 1 base and V 1 base, and 3 bases lay outside the gene matches. Germline-derived CDR1 and CDR2 are SGHTA and FQGTGA. This chain's CDR3 is CASSLRGQGKNTGELFF. For the CDR3, the DNA is TGTGCCAGCAGCTTAAGGGGACAGGGGAAGAACACCGGGGAGCTGTTTTTT.

V is TRBV12-3 or TRBV12-4 and J is TRBJ2-7, with TRBD1 matching over 9 bases. Unmatched junction bases numbered 3, after V lost 3 bases and J lost 3 bases. This CDR3 has 14 residues. Here the CDR3 DNA reads TGTGCCAGCAGTTTGGGGGACAGGGACTACGAGCAGTACTTC. Translation: CASSLGDRDYEQYF.

This clonotype has just a few counts. The chain carries TRBV25-1 and TRBJ1-4; D is unclear. V was pared by 5 bases and J by 5 bases, with 9 bases between. This CDR3 has 13 amino acids. Germline lookup yields CDR1 MGHDK and CDR2 SYGVNS. CDR3 coding DNA: TGTGCCAGCAGTTTGGGTCTCAATGAAAAACTGTTTTTT. Translating gives CASSLGLNEKLFF. Supplemented by reference TRBV25-1 and TRBJ1-4, the full variable domain reads EADIYQTPRYLVIGTGKKITLECSQTMGHDKMYWYQQDPGMELHLIHYSYGVNSTEKGDLSSESTVSRIRTEHFPLTLESARPSHTSQYLCASSLGLNEKLFFGSGTQLSVL.

The chain uses TRBV28 and TRBJ2-2; 9 bases match TRBD1. The CDR3 sequence is 15 residues long. V was clipped by 4 bases and J by 5 bases; unmatched bases: 5. Germline CDR1 and CDR2: MDHEN and SYDVKM. CDR3 loop: CASSSGDRETGELFF. The CDR3 coding sequence is TGTGCCAGCAGTTCCGGGGACAGGGAAACCGGGGAGCTGTTTTTT.

The chain uses TRBV6-1 and TRBJ2-5; D assignment may be TRBD1 or TRBD2 (7 bases each). V was clipped by 7 bases and J by 3 bases, with 18 bases between them. Germline CDR1 is MNHNS and CDR2 is SASEGT. This CDR3 has 15 amino acids. CDR3 coding DNA: TGTGCCAGCATTTTTGGGACAGCGGGAAAAGAGACCCAGTACTTC. Its protein is CASIFGTAGKETQYF.

This clonotype appeared many times. The chain employs TRBV20-1 and TRBJ2-5; tentative D call: TRBD1 (6 bases). Germline V gene data show CDR1 as DFQATT and CDR2 as SNEGSKA (reference sequence). Trimming pared 6 bases from V and 4 bases from J, leaving 21 bases between. This CDR3 comprises 15 residues. The CDR3 reads CSANREYGTRETQYF. In nucleotides, the CDR3 is TGCAGTGCAAACAGGGAATATGGAACGCGAGAGACCCAGTACTTC.

This chain uses TRBV5-8 with TRBJ2-7; D is perhaps TRBD1 (6 bases). There are 14 residues in the CDR3. V lost 0 bases and J 6 bases, leaving 13 bases between the germline ends. Germline V gives CDR1 SGHTS, CDR2 YDEGEE. The CDR3 nucleotides are TGTGCCAGCAGCTTGGCCATCGGACAGTCCGAGCAGTACTTC. It yields the protein CASSLAIGQSEQYF.

This clonotype was seen a few times. The chain links TRBV28 to TRBJ1-5, with D maybe TRBD1 (6 bases). This CDR3 region has 16 residues. The V end lost 3 bases, the J end lost 0 bases, and 12 bases lay between the germline ends. From germline, CDR1 is MDHEN and CDR2 SYDVKM. The CDR3 nucleotides read TGTGCCAGCAGTTTGGGGACAACTTATAGCAATCAGCCCCAGCATTTT. Its protein product is CASSLGTTYSNQPQHF. The variable domain in full, completed from reference TRBV28 and TRBJ1-5, reads DVKVTQSSRYLVKRTGEKVFLECVQDMDHENMFWYRQDPGLGLRLIYFSYDVKMKEKGDIPEGYSVSREKKERFSLILESASTNQTSMYLCASSLGTTYSNQPQHFGDGTRLSIL.

The table lists this clonotype with a few counts. The chain is built from TRBV7-8 and TRBJ2-3; no definite D call. This CDR3 contains 12 residues. The germline V gene has CDR1 SGHVS and CDR2 FQNEAQ. V was pared by 1 base and J by 6 bases, with 5 bases between. The CDR3 coding sequence is TGTGCCAGCAGCTTAGGAAGGGATACGCAGTATTTT. Protein: CASSLGRDTQYF. Combining the CDR3 with reference TRBV7-8 and TRBJ2-3 gives the whole variable domain GAGVSQSPRYKVAKRGQDVALRCDPISGHVSLFWYQQALGQGPEFLTYFQNEAQLDKSGLPSDRFFAERPEGSVSTLKIQRTQQEDSAVYLCASSLGRDTQYFGPGTRLTVL.